This T cell receptor (beta chain) was sequenced for a study of blood T cells in healthy people across ages. Findings of the study overall: Observed TCR beta diversity per million T cells went down as age went up. This fall followed a roughly linear course with age.

With respect to this clonotype: Its antigen is currently unknown.

Sample-barcoded 5' priming and a J-beta primer mix drove a second PCR of roughly 7 to 11 cycles. TCRdb re-derived calls from the 5' RACE reads in MiXCR, one entry per CDR3 protein. Found here are under 1 million distinct CDR3 sequences, around 43% of them singletons; the top ten hold around 21%. Per-sample PBMC isolation yielded at least 7 million cells. The TCR comes from a man between 60 and 70 years old in good health. Specimen: blood.

The CDR3 bases are TGTGCCAGCAGCTCGTCTCTCTCGGCCTACGAGCAGTACTTC. Translating it yields CASSSSLSAYEQYF. The chain recombines TRBV9 with TRBJ2-7, with no clear D. There are 14 residues in the CDR3. Germline loops: CDR1 SGDLS, CDR2 YYNGEE. Trimming shortened V by 4 bases and J by 2 bases, and 13 bases separated the two germline ends.